This T cell receptor (beta chain) was recorded in a study of T-cell memory formation after mild COVID-19. Across the whole study: Most TCR clusters belonged to a single donor.

Per germline, CDR1 MGHRA and CDR2 YSYEKL. The CDR3 spans 14 residues. V shed 4 bases, J shed 2 bases, and the junction held 4 bases outside the gene matches. General study points: Pre-infection memory carried some responding clones, suggesting that cross-reactive memory joined. CD4/CD8 balance held among clones contracting day 15 to 85, and later expanders leaned CD4+.

This clonotype has a count of ten or more. Its antigen is not known. Employing constant-segment primers, 5'RACE generated TCR alpha and TCR beta cDNA libraries bearing sample barcodes and UMIs. One entry per CDR3 protein, called by TCRdb with MiXCR from the 5' RACE reads. The table shows a few hundred thousand distinct CDR3 sequences, with around 21% occurring only once. The V and J genes are TRBV4-1 and TRBJ2-5; 7 positions agree with TRBD1. The sequenced material came from PBMCs or a T cell subset sorted from them (not recorded which). The sequence was obtained from an adult woman who had mild COVID-19 (a few samples of this study predate the infection). Cell type and time point are not known. DNA for the CDR3: TGCGCCAGCAGCCCGCGACAGGGACAAGAGACCCAGTACTTC. Protein product: CASSPRQGQETQYF.